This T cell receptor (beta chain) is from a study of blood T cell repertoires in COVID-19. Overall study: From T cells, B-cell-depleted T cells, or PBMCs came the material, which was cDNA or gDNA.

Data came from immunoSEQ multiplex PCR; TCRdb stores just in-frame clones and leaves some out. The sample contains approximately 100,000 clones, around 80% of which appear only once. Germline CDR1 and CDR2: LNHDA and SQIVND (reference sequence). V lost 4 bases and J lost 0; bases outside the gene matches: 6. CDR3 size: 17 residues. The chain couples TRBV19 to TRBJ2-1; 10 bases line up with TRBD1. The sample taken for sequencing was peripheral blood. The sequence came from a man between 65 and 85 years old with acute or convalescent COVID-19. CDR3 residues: CASSNPGQGYSYNEQFF. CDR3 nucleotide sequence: TGTGCCAGTAGTAACCCGGGACAGGGGTACTCCTACAATGAGCAGTTCTTC.